Listed here is a single T cell receptor (beta chain). Germline CDR1 MNHEY, CDR2 SVGAGI. CDR3 size: 15 residues. The J segment lost 8 bases and the V segment lost 5 bases, leaving 12 bases of the junction unmatched. One Seattle source followed patients from active infection through their disease course. Per the study methods: From reference gene primer amplification, estimates of nucleated cell counts were derived. Assay used: immunoSEQ multiplex PCR; TCRdb lists only in-frame clones, some missing. D and trimming come from the DNA, and the V and J calls and clone size come from that table. The data show about 270,000 clones, with around 92% seen just once and about 2.5% held by the top ten. The record originates from a study of blood T cell repertoires in COVID-19.

The sequencing input was peripheral blood. V is TRBV6-5 and J is TRBJ1-1, with 9 nucleotides matching TRBD1. The TCR comes from a person aged 18-30 years with COVID-19, enrolled during active disease. The CDR3 sequence is CASSPPIDRGTEAFF. CDR3 nucleotide sequence: TGTGCCAGCAGTCCTCCTATCGACAGGGGGACAGAAGCTTTCTTT.